This TCR beta chain originates from a study of control samples from healthy donors and cancer patients (dated by TCRdb to 2020 to 2022). The library was produced with the immunoSEQ multiplex PCR assay. This immuneACCESS table, as held by TCRdb, lists in-frame sequences with V and J called but not all clones. Of the missing ones, under half trace to an unresolved V gene in checked studies; the others have no known cause. A total of about 85,000 clones appear in this sample, 90% of them only once. About 4% of the sample is held by the ten biggest clonotypes. A few counts support this clone. There is no known antigen for this receptor. No base quality values were provided; no much bigger clone lies one nucleotide off. The sequencing sample was made of blood. The TCR originated in a woman aged 18-29 years in good health.

CDR3 region: CASSHADVMNTEAFF. The nucleotides are TGTGCCAGCAGCCATGCCGACGTCATGAACACTGAAGCTTTCTTT. This chain joins TRBV5-4 to TRBJ1-1, with the D gene call left open. CDR1 SGHNT and CDR2 YYREEE are derived from the germline V gene (reference sequence). V and J lose 4 bases and 0 bases, and a span of 13 bases separates them. The CDR3 contains 15 residues, cysteine and phenylalanine counted. Kept here is only the CDR3 DNA, which spans 45 bases and is read in frame from base 1.